These 27 T cell receptor beta chains were sequenced from one sample in a study of spatial heterogeneity in lung cancer. Notes on the study in general: Mutation tallies in tumors tracked expanded intratumoral alpha and beta TCR counts.

This sample's time point: sample taken at primary tumor resection. Their specific antigens are unknown. TCRdb reanalysed the 5' RACE reads using MiXCR and keeps one entry per CDR3 protein. The data show 9,000 to 13,000 distinct CDR3 sequences, roughly an eighth seen once. This specimen was lung tumor tissue, taken at surgery. These TCRs come from a male donor with early-stage non-small cell lung cancer.

By share, this clonotype ranks as medium-sized (0.01 to 0.1%). This beta chain appears as a stray read in a library generated for alpha chains; its size is not informative. This chain links TRBV2 with TRBJ2-2; 8 nucleotides match TRBD2. The length of the CDR3 is 17 residues. Germline CDR1 and CDR2: SNHLY and FYNNEI. The V segment lost 8 bases and the J segment 1 base; nucleotides outside the gene matches: 12. As DNA, the CDR3 is TGTGCCAGCCGTTGGGCGGGAGGAATCCAGAACACCGGGGAGCTGTTTTTT. Translated, it gives CASRWAGGIQNTGELFF.

This clonotype rates as medium-sized. This beta chain slipped into a library made for alpha chains as a stray read, so its size is not meaningful. The rearrangement joins TRBV6-5 to TRBJ2-7; 9 bases match TRBD2. The trim removed 6 bases at V and 5 bases at J, leaving 17 bases unmatched. The CDR3 runs to 17 residues. Per germline, CDR1 MNHEY and CDR2 SVGAGI. This chain's CDR3 is CASSPGSSGRSRDEQYF. In nucleotides, the CDR3 is TGTGCCAGCAGCCCCGGGAGTAGCGGGAGATCGAGGGACGAGCAGTACTTC.

This clonotype was recorded many times. This beta chain is an unintended read in a library built for alpha chains; its size means little. J is TRBJ2-3 and V is TRBV25-1; 10 positions agree with TRBD2. This CDR3 is 16 amino acids long. The germline gives CDR1 MGHDK, CDR2 SYGVNS. V shed 6 bases, J shed 0 bases, and the junction held 6 bases outside the gene matches. The CDR3 loop is CASSKGLASSTDTQYF. In DNA, the CDR3 is TGTGCCAGCAGCAAGGGACTAGCGAGTAGCACAGATACGCAGTATTTT. The whole variable domain, remainder taken from reference TRBV25-1 and TRBJ2-3, is EADIYQTPRYLVIGTGKKITLECSQTMGHDKMYWYQQDPGMELHLIHYSYGVNSTEKGDLSSESTVSRIRTEHFPLTLESARPSHTSQYLCASSKGLASSTDTQYFGPGTRLTVL.

This clonotype counts as medium-sized (0.01 to 0.1%). A library made for alpha chains picked up this beta chain off target, so its size means little. The V gene is TRBV27, the J gene TRBJ2-3; D possibly uses TRBD1 or TRBD2 (5 bases each). V dropped 3 bases and J dropped 4 bases, with 11 bases sitting between them. The CDR3 sequence is 14 residues long. Germline V gives CDR1 MNHEY, CDR2 SMNVEV (reference sequence). CDR3: CASSFPGAADTQYF. The CDR3 region has the DNA TGTGCCAGCAGTTTCCCCGGGGCCGCAGATACGCAGTATTTT.

This clonotype was detected many times. This beta chain appears as a stray read in a library generated for alpha chains; its size is not informative. The chain joins TRBV5-1 to TRBJ2-1, with TRBD2 identical over 13 bases. The CDR3 extends over 16 amino acids. Losses at the gene ends were 0 bases for V and 8 bases for J; bases not matched to a gene: 5. CDR1 SGHRS and CDR2 YFSETQ come from the germline V gene. The CDR3 protein is CASSLALLAGGDEQFF. The DNA for the CDR3 is TGCGCCAGCAGCTTGGCCCTACTAGCGGGAGGGGATGAGCAGTTCTTC.

This clonotype has ten or more counts. This beta chain is an unintended read in a library built for alpha chains; its size means little. This CDR3 is CATSDPSADTQYF. For the CDR3, the DNA is TGTGCCACCAGTGATCCTAGTGCAGATACGCAGTATTTT. V gene TRBV24-1 combines with J gene TRBJ2-3, with D unresolved. This CDR3 comprises 13 residues. Trimming took off 3 bases at V and 4 bases at J, with 7 bases between the two ends. The germline V gene encodes CDR1 KGHDR and CDR2 SFDVKD.

This clonotype was recorded many times. This beta chain was picked up by a library intended for alpha chains and is off target, so its count carries little meaning. The J gene is TRBJ2-5, the V gene TRBV27; D may be TRBD1 (5 bases). Germline V gene data show CDR1 as MNHEY and CDR2 as SMNVEV (reference sequence). This CDR3 has 15 residues. The V and J ends lost 3 bases and 5 bases respectively, with 16 bases between them. The CDR3 protein is CASSFSQGHGETQYF. CDR3 in DNA: TGTGCCAGCAGTTTTAGTCAGGGTCACGGGGAGACCCAGTACTTC.

This clonotype rates as medium-sized. This beta chain turned up in a library designed for alpha chains; as an off-target read, its abundance says little. The chain couples TRBV5-6 to TRBJ1-1; D is unresolved. Germline CDR1 reads SGHDT; CDR2 reads YYEEEE. V shed 3 bases and J shed 4 bases, with 4 bases lying between them. The CDR3 has 11 residues. The CDR3 protein is CASSSFTEAFF. CDR3 DNA: TGTGCCAGCAGCTCGTTCACTGAAGCTTTCTTT.

This clonotype is termed medium-sized. The library was built for alpha chains, so this beta chain is an off-target read and its size means little. The J gene is TRBJ2-1, the V gene TRBV4-2; TRBD2 agrees at 9 bases. Per the germline V gene, CDR1 is LGHNA and CDR2 is YNFKEQ. J gave up 4 bases and V 0 bases, and 4 bases lay outside the gene matches. There are 16 residues in the CDR3. The chain's CDR3 is CASSQDTSGPYNEQFF. Written as DNA, the CDR3 is TGTGCCAGCAGCCAAGACACTAGCGGGCCTTACAATGAGCAGTTCTTC.

This clonotype is medium-sized by share. Within a library made for alpha chains, this beta chain is off target, and its count is uninformative. The V gene is TRBV5-6, the J gene TRBJ1-5, with D possibly matching TRBD1 (5 bases). The ends were cut back, 6 bases at V and 2 bases at J, with 15 bases in the middle. The CDR3 is 15 residues long. Looked up from germline, CDR1 is SGHDT and CDR2 is YYEEEE. CDR3 sequence reads: CASTRAGSGNQPQHF. CDR3 nucleotide sequence: TGTGCCAGCACCCGGGCAGGGTCGGGCAATCAGCCCCAGCATTTT.

This clonotype is medium-sized in the sample. This beta chain appears as a stray read in a library generated for alpha chains; its size is not informative. V is TRBV12-3 or TRBV12-4 and J is TRBJ1-4; no reliable D call. The CDR3 covers 11 residues. V was trimmed by 4 bases and J by 3 bases, leaving 0 bases between them. In DNA form, the CDR3 reads TGTGCCAGCAGTTCTAATGAAAAACTGTTTTTT. It specifies CASSSNEKLFF.

This clonotype showed up many times. Because this beta chain is a stray read in a library intended to capture alpha chains, its abundance should not be given much weight. V is TRBV6-1 and J is TRBJ1-1; 9 nucleotides match TRBD1. Losses at the gene ends were 1 base for V and 4 bases for J; bases not matched to a gene: 1. The CDR3 sequence is 14 residues long. Germline V CDR1 and CDR2: MNHNS, SASEGT. The CDR3 bases are TGTGCCAGCAGTGAAGGACAGGGGGGCACTGAAGCTTTCTTT. Translation: CASSEGQGGTEAFF.

By share, this clonotype counts as medium-sized. This beta chain is a stray read from a library made for alpha chains; its abundance is not meaningful. V and J are TRBV27 and TRBJ2-7; the match to TRBD2 covers 10 bases. CDR3 length equals 17 residues. Germline V lookup: CDR1 MNHEY, CDR2 SMNVEV (reference sequence). Losses at the gene ends were 4 bases for V and 0 bases for J; bases not matched to a gene: 9. The CDR3 loop is CASSSRLAGINSYEQYF. The DNA of the CDR3 is TGTGCCAGCAGTTCGAGACTAGCGGGTATCAACTCCTACGAGCAGTACTTC.

Ten or more counts support this clonotype. Because this beta chain is a stray read in a library intended to capture alpha chains, its abundance should not be given much weight. The chain has TRBV6-2 or TRBV6-3 and TRBJ2-1; D is unresolved. The CDR3 covers 13 residues. V was trimmed by 3 bases and J by 7 bases, leaving 10 bases between them. CDR1 is MNHEY and CDR2 is SVGEGT in the germline V gene. The CDR3 here is CASSYAVWNEQFF. The CDR3 nucleotides read TGTGCCAGCAGTTATGCAGTATGGAATGAGCAGTTCTTC.

Ten or more counts support this clonotype. In a library made to pick up alpha chains, this beta chain is a stray read with a size that means little. This chain connects TRBV7-2 to TRBJ2-1, with D uncertain. Germline-derived CDR1 and CDR2 are SGHTA and FQGNSA. CDR3 size: 15 residues. V was pared by 6 bases and J by 2 bases, with 14 bases between. CDR3 loop: CASRLAAAAYNEQFF. CDR3 DNA: TGTGCCAGCAGATTGGCGGCCGCGGCCTACAATGAGCAGTTCTTC.

The table lists this clonotype with many counts. Being off target in a library aimed at alpha chains, this beta chain has a size of little meaning. CDR3 in amino acids: CASSKTLAEWSSYNEQFF. The CDR3 coding sequence is TGTGCCAGCAGCAAAACGCTAGCGGAGTGGAGCTCCTACAATGAGCAGTTCTTC. The chain carries TRBV9 and TRBJ2-1, with 7 bases that match TRBD2. The CDR3 loop spans 18 amino acids. Germline loops: CDR1 SGDLS, CDR2 YYNGEE. V lost 4 bases to trimming and J lost 0 bases; unmatched junction nucleotides: 13.

About this clonotype: As an off-target read in a library built for alpha chains, this beta chain has a frequency of little significance. CDR3: CSASRGGGYTEAFF. The CDR3 region has the DNA TGCAGTGCTAGTCGCGGGGGGGGCTACACTGAAGCTTTCTTT. The chain employs TRBV20-1 and TRBJ1-1; D possibly corresponds to TRBD1 (6 bases). V dropped 3 bases and J dropped 3 bases, with 14 bases sitting between them. CDR1 DFQATT and CDR2 SNEGSKA come from the germline V gene (reference sequence). This CDR3 is built from 14 residues.

This clonotype came up many times. A library made for alpha chains picked up this beta chain off target, so its size means little. In nucleotides, the CDR3 is TGCAGTGCTAGGGACAGTCCCTACGAGCAGTACTTC. Its translation is CSARDSPYEQYF. The gene calls are TRBV20-1 and TRBJ2-7, with D perhaps matching TRBD1 (6 bases). The V and J ends lost 3 bases and 2 bases respectively, with 8 bases between them. Per germline, CDR1 DFQATT and CDR2 SNEGSKA (reference sequence). There are 12 residues in the CDR3.

With respect to this clonotype: For a library built for alpha chains, this beta chain is a stray read; little rests on its size. The rearrangement joins TRBV11-2 to TRBJ1-3; the D gene is possibly TRBD1 (6 bases). CDR1 is SGHAT, CDR2 FQNNGV, per germline. The V end was cut by 7 bases, the J end by 0 bases, with 10 bases between. This CDR3 has 14 amino acids. The CDR3 region is CASNTQGSGNTIYF. DNA of the CDR3: TGTGCCAGCAACACACAGGGCTCTGGAAACACCATATATTTT. Full variable domain (rest looked up from reference TRBV11-2 and TRBJ1-3): EAGVAQSPRYKIIEKRQSVAFWCNPISGHATLYWYQQILGQGPKLLIQFQNNGVVDDSQLPKDRFSAERLKGVDSTLKIQPAKLEDSAVYLCASNTQGSGNTIYFGEGSWLTVV.

This clonotype is labeled as medium-sized. This beta chain is an off-target read within a library intended for alpha chains, so its frequency means little. The genes are TRBV28 and TRBJ2-7, with 8 bases that match TRBD2. CDR3 length: 14 residues. The germline CDR1 and CDR2 sequences are MDHEN and SYDVKM. V shed 7 bases and J 2 bases; nucleotides not matched to a gene: 7. CDR3 protein: CASTPSGRAYEQYF. The CDR3 bases are TGTGCCAGCACCCCTTCCGGGAGGGCCTACGAGCAGTACTTC.

This clonotype was counted at least ten times. The library was built for alpha chains, so this beta chain is an off-target read and its size means little. The genes are TRBV7-6 and TRBJ2-1; D possibly matches TRBD1 or TRBD2 (5 bases each). CDR3 size: 16 residues. The germline CDR1 and CDR2 sequences are SGHVS and FNYEAQ. V was cut by 2 bases and J by 2 bases, with 13 bases left in between. This chain's CDR3 is CASSLWTGRTYNEQFF. The CDR3 DNA is TGTGCCAGCAGCTTATGGACGGGGCGGACCTACAATGAGCAGTTCTTC.

In its sample, this clonotype was seen many times. This beta chain is a stray read from a library made for alpha chains; its abundance is not meaningful. For the CDR3, the DNA is TGTGCCAGCAATACAATGGGTGTAGAAGAGACCCAGTACTTC. This translates into CASNTMGVEETQYF. This chain uses TRBV6-1 with TRBJ2-5; no clear D. With 7 bases removed from V and 3 bases from J, the gap between germline ends came to 15 bases. CDR1 is MNHNS, CDR2 SASEGT, per germline. The CDR3 runs to 14 residues.

Concerning this clonotype itself: With the library built for alpha chains, this beta chain is off target and its frequency is not meaningful. This chain connects TRBV4-2 to TRBJ1-1; tentative D call: TRBD1 (5 bases). Germline assignment: CDR1 LGHNA and CDR2 YNFKEQ. V was trimmed by 0 bases and J by 6 bases, leaving 14 bases between them. The CDR3 is made up of 15 amino acids. CDR3 nucleotides: TGTGCCAGCAGCCAAGAAAAGGGGCAGATCTCTGAAGCTTTCTTT. Amino acid sequence: CASSQEKGQISEAFF.

This clonotype showed up just once. The size of this beta chain means little, since it is a stray read in a library made for alpha chains. The chain recombines TRBV10-3 with TRBJ2-3; the match to TRBD2 covers 9 bases. V shed 6 bases, J shed 4 bases, and the junction held 8 bases outside the gene matches. From germline, CDR1 is ENHRY and CDR2 SYGVKD. This CDR3 spans 15 amino acids. CDR3 residues: CAIRDDSGSADTQYF. DNA for the CDR3: TGTGCCATCAGGGATGATAGCGGGAGTGCAGATACGCAGTATTTT.

There are many counts of this clonotype. A library made for alpha chains picked up this beta chain off target, so its size means little. The chain links TRBV20-1 to TRBJ1-1; tentatively, D is TRBD1 (6 bases). The CDR3 extends over 17 amino acids. V gave up 5 bases and J gave up 0 bases, with 22 bases separating them. Germline loops: CDR1 DFQATT, CDR2 SNEGSKA (reference sequence). For the CDR3, the DNA is TGCAGTGCTGGAGGGGGTGGGGACAACAACATGAACACTGAAGCTTTCTTT. This translates into CSAGGGGDNNMNTEAFF.

By share of the sample, this clonotype is medium-sized (0.01 to 0.1%). This beta chain turned up in a library designed for alpha chains; as an off-target read, its abundance says little. The chain couples TRBV27 to TRBJ2-7; 9 bases match TRBD1. The trim removed 2 bases at V and 5 bases at J, leaving 4 bases unmatched. The CDR3 loop spans 14 amino acids. Germline V gene data show CDR1 as MNHEY and CDR2 as SMNVEV (reference sequence). DNA for the CDR3: TGTGCCAGCAGTTTAATGGGACAGGGCCACGAGCAGTACTTC. Translating it yields CASSLMGQGHEQYF.

At least ten counts were recorded for this clonotype. Because the library targeted alpha chains, this beta chain is an off-target read whose size means little. The rearrangement links TRBV7-2 to TRBJ2-5, with 8 bases that match TRBD1. Germline V gene sequence: CDR1 SGHTA, CDR2 FQGNSA. The V and J ends lost 4 bases and 1 base, in that order; junction bases with no gene match: 5. The CDR3 covers 15 residues. The CDR3 loop reads CASSSGQGLQETQYF. CDR3 nucleotides: TGTGCCAGCAGCTCCGGACAGGGCCTCCAAGAGACCCAGTACTTC.